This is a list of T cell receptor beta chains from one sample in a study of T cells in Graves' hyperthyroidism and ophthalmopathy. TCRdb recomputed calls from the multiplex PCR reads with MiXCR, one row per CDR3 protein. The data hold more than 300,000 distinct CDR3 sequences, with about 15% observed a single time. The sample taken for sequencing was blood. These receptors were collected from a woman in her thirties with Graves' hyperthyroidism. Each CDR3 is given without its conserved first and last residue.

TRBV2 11 ASNSGGDTEAF
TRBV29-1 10 STPETGDKAF
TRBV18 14 ASSLGQGNGENIQY
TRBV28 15 ASSLSFTSTESGPQH
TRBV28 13 ASSLGGVGPYEQY
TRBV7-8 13 ASSLTEDSSYEQY
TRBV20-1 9 SGSLNEKLF
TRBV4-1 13 ASSQQGEGNEKLF
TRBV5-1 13 ASSLGGGQSYEQY
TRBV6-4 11 ASSRDSGAEAF
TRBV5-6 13 ASSLRDRVYNEQF
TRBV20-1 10 SARGRHNEQF
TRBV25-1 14 ASSTGWSSGANVLT
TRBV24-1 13 ATSDRDRPTDTQY
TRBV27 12 ASSFGQRNSPLH
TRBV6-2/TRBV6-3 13 ASSSTSFPGETQY
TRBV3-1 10 ASSQSMETQY
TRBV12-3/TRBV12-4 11 ASTNRENTEAF
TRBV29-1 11 SVEIQGTGGYT
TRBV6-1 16 ASSPPPGTGVSTDTQY
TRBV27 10 ASRKGATEAF
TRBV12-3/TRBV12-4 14 ASSWGQGIDTGELF
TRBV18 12 ASSSDRLLDIQY
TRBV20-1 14 SARVQGRAVADTQY
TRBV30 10 AWARGLYGYT
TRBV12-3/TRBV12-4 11 ASGGGYGEKLF
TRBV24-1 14 ATSDLWGLSRNEQY
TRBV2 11 ASVRNYNSPLH
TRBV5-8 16 ASSDPTRGAPGANVLT
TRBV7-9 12 ASSGIRGGEKLF
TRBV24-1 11 ATSDRVRGELF
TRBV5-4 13 ASSLPGGNSYEQY
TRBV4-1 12 ASSLRGARDEQY
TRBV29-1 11 SVGDGGQETQY
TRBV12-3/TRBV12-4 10 ASSQQFFGYT
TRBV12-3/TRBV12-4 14 ASSIAWASGYNEQF
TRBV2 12 ASRGDSGTDTQY
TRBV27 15 ASSPFNRQGANYGYT
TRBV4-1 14 ASSPGQASRHEKLF
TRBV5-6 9 ASSSGQQQF
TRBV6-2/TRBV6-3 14 ASSYYPRSGTGELF
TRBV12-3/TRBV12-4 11 ASSWTRGETQY
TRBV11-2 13 ASSFRGANTGELF
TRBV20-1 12 SAPLAGAFYEQY
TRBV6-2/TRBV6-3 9 ASSSGIWQF
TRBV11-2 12 ASSLERGQQPQH
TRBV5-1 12 ASSLGFPVGEQF
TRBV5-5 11 ASSPFADNEQF
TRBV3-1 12 ASSQVQGSQPQH
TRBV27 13 ASSFGGKQSREQY
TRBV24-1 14 ATRGRSGSRYNEQF
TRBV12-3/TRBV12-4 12 ASSRRTYEETQY
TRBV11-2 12 ASSWETAADTQY